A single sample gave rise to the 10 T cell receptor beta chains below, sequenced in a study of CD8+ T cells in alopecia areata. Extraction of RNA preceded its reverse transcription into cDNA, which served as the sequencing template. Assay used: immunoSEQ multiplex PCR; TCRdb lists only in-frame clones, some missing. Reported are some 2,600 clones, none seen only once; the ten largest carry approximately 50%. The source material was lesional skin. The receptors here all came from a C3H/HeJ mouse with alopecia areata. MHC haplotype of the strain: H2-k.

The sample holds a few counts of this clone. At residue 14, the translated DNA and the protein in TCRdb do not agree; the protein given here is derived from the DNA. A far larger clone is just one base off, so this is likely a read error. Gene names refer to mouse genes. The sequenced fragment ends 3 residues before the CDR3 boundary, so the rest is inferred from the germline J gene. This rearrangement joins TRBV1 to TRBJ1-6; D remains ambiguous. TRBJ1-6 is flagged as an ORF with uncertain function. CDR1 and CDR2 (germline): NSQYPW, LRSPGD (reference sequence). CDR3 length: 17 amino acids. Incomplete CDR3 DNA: TGCACCTGCAGTGCAGATCCAGCCAGTTCCTCTAATTCGCCC. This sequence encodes CTCSADPASSSNSP. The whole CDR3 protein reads CTCSADPASSSNSPLYF.

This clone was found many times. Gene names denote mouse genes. The DNA read from the CDR3 is TGTGCTAGCAGTAGAGAACCGGGACAGATCTAT. Protein sequence: CASSREPGQIY. The whole CDR3 reads CASSREPGQIYEQYF. The chain links TRBV17 to TRBJ2-7; TRBD1 aligns across 7 bases. The read ends 4 residues before the CDR3 terminus; that terminus is restored from the germline J gene. With 0 bases clipped from V and 3 bases from J, the junction kept 5 bases outside the gene matches. CDR1 is MNHDT and CDR2 is YYDKIL in the germline V gene. The CDR3 has 15 amino acids.

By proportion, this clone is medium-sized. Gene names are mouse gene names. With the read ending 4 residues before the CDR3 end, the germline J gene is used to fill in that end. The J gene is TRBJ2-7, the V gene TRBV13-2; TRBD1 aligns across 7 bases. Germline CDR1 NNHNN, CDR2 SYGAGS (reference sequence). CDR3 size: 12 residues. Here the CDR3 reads CASGETGYEQYF. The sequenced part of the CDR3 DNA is TGTGCCAGCGGTGAGACAGGGTAT.

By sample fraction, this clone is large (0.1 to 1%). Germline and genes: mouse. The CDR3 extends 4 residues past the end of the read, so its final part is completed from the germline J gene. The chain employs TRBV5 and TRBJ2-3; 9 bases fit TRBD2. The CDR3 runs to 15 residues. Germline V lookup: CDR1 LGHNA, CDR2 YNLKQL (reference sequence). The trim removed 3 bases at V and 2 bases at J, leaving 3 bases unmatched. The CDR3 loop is CASSHRTGVAETLYF. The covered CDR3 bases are TGTGCCAGCAGCCACAGGACTGGGGTTGCAGAA.

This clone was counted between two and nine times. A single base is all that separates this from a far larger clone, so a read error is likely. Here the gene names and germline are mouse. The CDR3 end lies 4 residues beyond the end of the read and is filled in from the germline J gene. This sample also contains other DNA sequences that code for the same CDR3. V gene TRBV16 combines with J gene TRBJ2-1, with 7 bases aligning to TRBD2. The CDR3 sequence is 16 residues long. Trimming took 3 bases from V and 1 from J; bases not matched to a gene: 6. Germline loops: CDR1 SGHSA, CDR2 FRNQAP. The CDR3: CASSLDNWGNYAEQFF. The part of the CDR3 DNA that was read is TGTGCAAGCAGCTTGGACAACTGGGGAAACTATGCT.

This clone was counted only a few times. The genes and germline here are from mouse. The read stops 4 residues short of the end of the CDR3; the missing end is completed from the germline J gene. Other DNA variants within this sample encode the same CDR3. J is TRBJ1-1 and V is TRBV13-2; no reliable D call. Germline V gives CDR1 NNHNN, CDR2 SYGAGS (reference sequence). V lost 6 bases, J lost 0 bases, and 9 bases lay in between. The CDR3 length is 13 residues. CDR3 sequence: CASDDTANTEVFF. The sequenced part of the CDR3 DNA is TGTGCCAGCGATGACACCGCAAACACA.

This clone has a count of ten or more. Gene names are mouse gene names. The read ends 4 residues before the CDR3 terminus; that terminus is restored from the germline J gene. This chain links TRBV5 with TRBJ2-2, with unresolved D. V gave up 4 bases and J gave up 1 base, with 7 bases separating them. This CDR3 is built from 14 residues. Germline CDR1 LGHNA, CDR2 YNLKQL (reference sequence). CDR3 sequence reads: CASSPTKNTGQLYF. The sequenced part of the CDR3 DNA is TGTGCCAGCAGCCCCACAAAAAACACCGGG.

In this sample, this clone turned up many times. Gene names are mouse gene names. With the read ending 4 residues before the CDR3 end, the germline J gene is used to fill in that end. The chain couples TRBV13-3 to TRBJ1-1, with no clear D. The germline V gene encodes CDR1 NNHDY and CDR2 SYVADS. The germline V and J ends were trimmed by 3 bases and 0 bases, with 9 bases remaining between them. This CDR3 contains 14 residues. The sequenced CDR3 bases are TGTGCCAGCAGTGCTTACAGTGCAAACACA. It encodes CASSAYSANT. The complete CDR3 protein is CASSAYSANTEVFF.

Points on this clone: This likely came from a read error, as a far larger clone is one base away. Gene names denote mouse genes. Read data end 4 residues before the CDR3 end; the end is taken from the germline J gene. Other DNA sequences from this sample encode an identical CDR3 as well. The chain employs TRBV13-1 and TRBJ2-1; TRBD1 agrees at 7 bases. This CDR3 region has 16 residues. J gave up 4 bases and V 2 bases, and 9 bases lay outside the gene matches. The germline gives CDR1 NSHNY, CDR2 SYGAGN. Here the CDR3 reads CASSESRTGWYAEQFF. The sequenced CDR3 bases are TGTGCCAGCAGTGAGTCCCGGACAGGCTGGTATGCT.

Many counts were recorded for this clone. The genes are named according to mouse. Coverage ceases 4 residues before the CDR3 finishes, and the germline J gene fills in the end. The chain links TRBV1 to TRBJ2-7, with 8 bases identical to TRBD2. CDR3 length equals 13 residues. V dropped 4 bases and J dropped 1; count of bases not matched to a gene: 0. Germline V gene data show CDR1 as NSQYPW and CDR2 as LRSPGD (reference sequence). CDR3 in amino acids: CTCSGLGSYEQYF. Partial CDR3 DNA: TGCACCTGCAGTGGACTGGGGTCCTAT.